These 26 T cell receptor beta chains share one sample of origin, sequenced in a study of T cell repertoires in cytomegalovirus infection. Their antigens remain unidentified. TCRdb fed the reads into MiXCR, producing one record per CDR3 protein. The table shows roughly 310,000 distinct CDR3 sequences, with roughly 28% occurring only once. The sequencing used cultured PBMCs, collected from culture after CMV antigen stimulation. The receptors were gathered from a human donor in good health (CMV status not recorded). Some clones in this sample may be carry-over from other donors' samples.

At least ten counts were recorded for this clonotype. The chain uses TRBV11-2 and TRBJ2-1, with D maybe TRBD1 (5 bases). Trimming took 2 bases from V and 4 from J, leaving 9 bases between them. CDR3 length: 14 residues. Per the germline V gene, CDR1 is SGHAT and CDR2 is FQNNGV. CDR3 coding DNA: TGTGCCAGCAGCTTATCGGCAGGGTACAATGAGCAGTTCTTC. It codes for CASSLSAGYNEQFF.

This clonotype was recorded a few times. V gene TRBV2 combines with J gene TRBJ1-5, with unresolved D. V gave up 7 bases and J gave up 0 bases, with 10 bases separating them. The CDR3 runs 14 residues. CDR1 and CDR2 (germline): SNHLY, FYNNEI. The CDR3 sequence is CASNLGGSNQPQHF. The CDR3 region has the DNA TGTGCCAGCAACCTTGGAGGTAGCAATCAGCCCCAGCATTTT.

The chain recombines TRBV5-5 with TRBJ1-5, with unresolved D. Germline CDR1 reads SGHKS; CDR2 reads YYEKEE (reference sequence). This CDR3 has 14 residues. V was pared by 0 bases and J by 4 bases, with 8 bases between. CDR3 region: CASSLDSPNQPQHF. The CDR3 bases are TGTGCCAGCAGCTTGGACAGCCCTAATCAGCCCCAGCATTTT.

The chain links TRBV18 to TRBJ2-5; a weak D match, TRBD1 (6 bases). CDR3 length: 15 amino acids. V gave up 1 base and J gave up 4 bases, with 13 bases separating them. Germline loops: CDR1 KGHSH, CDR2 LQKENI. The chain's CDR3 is CASSPLQGSPETQYF. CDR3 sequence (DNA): TGTGCCAGCTCACCACTACAGGGTTCTCCAGAGACCCAGTACTTC.

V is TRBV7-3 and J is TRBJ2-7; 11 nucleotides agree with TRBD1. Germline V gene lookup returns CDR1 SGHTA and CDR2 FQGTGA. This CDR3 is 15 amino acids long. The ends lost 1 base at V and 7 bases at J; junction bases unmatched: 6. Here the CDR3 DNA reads TGTGCCAGCAGCTTAAGAGGGACAGGGGGTGATGAGCAGTACTTC. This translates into CASSLRGTGGDEQYF.

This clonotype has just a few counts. The CDR3 reads CASSLAYSGNTIYF. CDR3 sequence (DNA): TGTGCCAGCAGTTTAGCGTACTCTGGAAACACCATATATTTT. The chain employs TRBV12-3 or TRBV12-4 and TRBJ1-3; D uncertain. V lost 0 bases and J lost 0, with 3 bases in between. The CDR3 spans 14 residues.

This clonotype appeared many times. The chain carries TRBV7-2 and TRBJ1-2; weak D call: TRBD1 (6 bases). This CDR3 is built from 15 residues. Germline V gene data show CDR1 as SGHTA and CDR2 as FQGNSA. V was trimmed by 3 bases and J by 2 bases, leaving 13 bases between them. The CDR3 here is CASSFPDRTNYGYTF. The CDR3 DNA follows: TGTGCCAGCAGCTTCCCTGACAGGACGAACTATGGCTACACCTTC.

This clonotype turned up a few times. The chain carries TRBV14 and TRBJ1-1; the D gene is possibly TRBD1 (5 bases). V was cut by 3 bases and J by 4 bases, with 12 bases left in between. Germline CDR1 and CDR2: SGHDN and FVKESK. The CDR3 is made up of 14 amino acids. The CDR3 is CASSQDITGTEAFF. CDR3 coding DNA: TGTGCCAGCAGCCAGGACATCACGGGCACTGAAGCTTTCTTT.

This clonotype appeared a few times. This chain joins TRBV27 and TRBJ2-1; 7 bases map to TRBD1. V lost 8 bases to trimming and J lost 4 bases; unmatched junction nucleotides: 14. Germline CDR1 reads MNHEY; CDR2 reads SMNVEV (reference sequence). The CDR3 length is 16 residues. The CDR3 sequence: CASLPLAGTAYNEQFF. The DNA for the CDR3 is TGTGCCAGCCTACCTTTGGCTGGGACAGCATACAATGAGCAGTTCTTC.

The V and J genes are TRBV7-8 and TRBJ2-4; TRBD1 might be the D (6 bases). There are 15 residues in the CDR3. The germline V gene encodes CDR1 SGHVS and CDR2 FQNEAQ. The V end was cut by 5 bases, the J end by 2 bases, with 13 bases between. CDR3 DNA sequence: TGTGCCAGCAGCAATCACAGGGATCCCAAAAACATTCAGTACTTC. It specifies CASSNHRDPKNIQYF.

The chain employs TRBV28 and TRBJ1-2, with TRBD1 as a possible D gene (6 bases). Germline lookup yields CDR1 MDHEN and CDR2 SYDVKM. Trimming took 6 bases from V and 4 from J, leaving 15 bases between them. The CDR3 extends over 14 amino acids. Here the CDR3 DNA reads TGTGCCAGCAGGGGCTGGGGGCGAGGCTATGGCTACACCTTC. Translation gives CASRGWGRGYGYTF.

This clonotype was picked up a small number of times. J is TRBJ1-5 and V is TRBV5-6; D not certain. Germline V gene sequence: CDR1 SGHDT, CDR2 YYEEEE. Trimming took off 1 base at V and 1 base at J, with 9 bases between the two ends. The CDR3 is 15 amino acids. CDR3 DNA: TGTGCCAGCAGCTTGTCCCTCGGAAGCAATCAGCCCCAGCATTTT. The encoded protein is CASSLSLGSNQPQHF.

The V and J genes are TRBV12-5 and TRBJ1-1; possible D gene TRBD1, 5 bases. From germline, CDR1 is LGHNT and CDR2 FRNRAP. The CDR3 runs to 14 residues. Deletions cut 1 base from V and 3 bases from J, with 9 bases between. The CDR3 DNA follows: TGTGCTAGTGGTTTGGGGACAAGCCACACTGAAGCTTTCTTT. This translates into CASGLGTSHTEAFF.

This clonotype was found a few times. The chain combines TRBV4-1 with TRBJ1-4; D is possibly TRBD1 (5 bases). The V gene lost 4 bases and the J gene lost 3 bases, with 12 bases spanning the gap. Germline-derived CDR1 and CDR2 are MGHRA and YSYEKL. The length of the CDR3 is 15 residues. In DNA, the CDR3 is TGCGCCAGCAGCCCTGGGGGAGCTGCTAATGAAAAACTGTTTTTT. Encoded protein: CASSPGGAANEKLFF.

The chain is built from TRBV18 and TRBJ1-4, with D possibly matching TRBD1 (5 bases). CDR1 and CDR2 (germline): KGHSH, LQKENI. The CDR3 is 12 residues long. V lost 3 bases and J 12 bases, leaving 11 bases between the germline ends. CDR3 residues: CASSPIGQELFF. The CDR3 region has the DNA TGTGCCAGCTCACCCATCGGACAAGAACTGTTTTTT.

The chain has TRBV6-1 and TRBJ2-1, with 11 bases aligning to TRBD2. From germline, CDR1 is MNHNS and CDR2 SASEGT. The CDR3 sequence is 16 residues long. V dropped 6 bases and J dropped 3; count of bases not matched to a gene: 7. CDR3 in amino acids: CASRSFGTSGYNEQFF. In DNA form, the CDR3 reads TGTGCCAGCAGATCCTTCGGGACTAGCGGCTACAATGAGCAGTTCTTC.

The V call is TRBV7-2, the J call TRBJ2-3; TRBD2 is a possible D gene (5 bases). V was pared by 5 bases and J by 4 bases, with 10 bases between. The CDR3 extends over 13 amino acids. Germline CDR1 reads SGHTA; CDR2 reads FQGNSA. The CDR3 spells CASSTWTSDTQYF. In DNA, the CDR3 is TGTGCCAGCAGCACCTGGACTTCAGATACGCAGTATTTT.

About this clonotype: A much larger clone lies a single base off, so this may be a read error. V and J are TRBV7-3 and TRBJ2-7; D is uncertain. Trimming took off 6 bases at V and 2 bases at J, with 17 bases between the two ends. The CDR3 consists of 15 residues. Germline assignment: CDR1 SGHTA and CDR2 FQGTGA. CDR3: CASRGMTSYPYEQYF. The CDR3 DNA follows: TGTGCCAGCAGGGGTATGACGTCTTATCCCTACGAGCAGTACTTC.

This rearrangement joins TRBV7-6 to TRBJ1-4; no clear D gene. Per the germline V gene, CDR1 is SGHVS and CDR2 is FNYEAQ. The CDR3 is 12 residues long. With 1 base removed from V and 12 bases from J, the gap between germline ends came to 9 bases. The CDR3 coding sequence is TGTGCCAGCAGCTTAGATAAGGGTGAACTGTTTTTT. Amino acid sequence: CASSLDKGELFF.

In DNA, the CDR3 is TGTGCCAGCAGTGAATGGATTATGACTAGCGATACGGGCGAGCAGTACTTC. Translating it yields CASSEWIMTSDTGEQYF. This chain connects TRBV2 to TRBJ2-7; TRBD2 matches 8 bases. Germline values: CDR1 SNHLY, CDR2 FYNNEI. This CDR3 spans 17 amino acids. The junction had 15 bases not matched to a gene; V was cut back by 2 bases and J by 6 bases.

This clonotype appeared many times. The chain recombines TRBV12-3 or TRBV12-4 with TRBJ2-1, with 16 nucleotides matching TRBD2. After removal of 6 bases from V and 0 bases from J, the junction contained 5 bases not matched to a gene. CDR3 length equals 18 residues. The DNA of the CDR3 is TGTGCCAGCAGCCCGGGACTAGCGGGGGGGAGCTCCTACAATGAGCAGTTCTTC. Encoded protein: CASSPGLAGGSSYNEQFF.

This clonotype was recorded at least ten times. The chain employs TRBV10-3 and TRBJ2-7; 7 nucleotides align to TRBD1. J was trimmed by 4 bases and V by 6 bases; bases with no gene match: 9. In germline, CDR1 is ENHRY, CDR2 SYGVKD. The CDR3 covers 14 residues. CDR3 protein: CAISQGQQRYEQYF. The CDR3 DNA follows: TGTGCCATCAGCCAGGGACAGCAGCGGTACGAGCAGTACTTC.

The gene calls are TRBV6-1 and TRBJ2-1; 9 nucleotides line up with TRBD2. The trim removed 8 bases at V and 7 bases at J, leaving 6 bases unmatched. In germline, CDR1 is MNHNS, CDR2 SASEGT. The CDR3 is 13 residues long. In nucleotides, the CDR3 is TGTGCCAGCGGGACTAGCCGACGGAATGAGCAGTTCTTC. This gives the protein CASGTSRRNEQFF.

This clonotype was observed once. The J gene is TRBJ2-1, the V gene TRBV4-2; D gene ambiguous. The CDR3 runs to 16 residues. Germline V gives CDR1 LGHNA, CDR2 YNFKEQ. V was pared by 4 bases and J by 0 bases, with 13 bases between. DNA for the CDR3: TGTGCCAGCAGCCCCCGAGTCTCAAGCTCCTACAATGAGCAGTTCTTC. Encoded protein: CASSPRVSSSYNEQFF.

The DNA for the CDR3 is TGCAGTGCTAGAGGCTACTCGGAGGTCAACACTGAAGCTTTCTTT. As protein: CSARGYSEVNTEAFF. The genes are TRBV20-1 and TRBJ1-1; D remains ambiguous. Looked up from germline, CDR1 is DFQATT and CDR2 is SNEGSKA (reference sequence). The CDR3 sequence is 15 residues long. V lost 1 base, J lost 2 bases, and 14 bases lay in between.

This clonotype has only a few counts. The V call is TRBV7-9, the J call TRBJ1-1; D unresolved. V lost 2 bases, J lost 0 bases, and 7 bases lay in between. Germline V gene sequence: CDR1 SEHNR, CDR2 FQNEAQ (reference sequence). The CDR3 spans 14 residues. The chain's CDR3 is CASSLFSLNTEAFF. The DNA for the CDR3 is TGTGCCAGCAGCTTATTTTCACTGAACACTGAAGCTTTCTTT.